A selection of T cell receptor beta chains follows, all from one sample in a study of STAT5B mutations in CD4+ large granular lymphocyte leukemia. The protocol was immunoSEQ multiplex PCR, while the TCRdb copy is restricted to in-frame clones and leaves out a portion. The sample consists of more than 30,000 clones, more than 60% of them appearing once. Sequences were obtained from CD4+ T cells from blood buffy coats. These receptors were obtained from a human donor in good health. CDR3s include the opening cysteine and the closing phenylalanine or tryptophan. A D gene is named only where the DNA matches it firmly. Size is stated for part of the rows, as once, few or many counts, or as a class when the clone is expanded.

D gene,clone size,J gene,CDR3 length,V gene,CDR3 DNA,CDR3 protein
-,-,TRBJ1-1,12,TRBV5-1,TGCGCCAGCAGCTTGGGGACGGAAGAAGCTTTCTTT,CASSLGTEEAFF
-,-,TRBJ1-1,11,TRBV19,TGTGCCAGTAGTATGGTCGCTGAAGCTTTCTTT,CASSMVAEAFF
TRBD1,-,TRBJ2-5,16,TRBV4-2,TGTGCCAGCAGCCAAGAAACCGGGACAGGGGAAGAGACCCAGTACTTC,CASSQETGTGEETQYF
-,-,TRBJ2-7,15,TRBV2,TGTGCCAGCAGTGTCCCCGGGACCACTCTCTACGAGCAGTACTTC,CASSVPGTTLYEQYF
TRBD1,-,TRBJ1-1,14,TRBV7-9,TGTGCCAGCAGCCCCGACAGGGGATTTACTGAAGCTTTCTTT,CASSPDRGFTEAFF
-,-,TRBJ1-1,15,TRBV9,TGTGCCAGCAGCGTGGGGACCCTTGGAGACACTGAAGCTTTCTTT,CASSVGTLGDTEAFF
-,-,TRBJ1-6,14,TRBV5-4,TGTGCCAGCAGCTTGGTGGACAGTAATTCACCCCTCCACTTT,CASSLVDSNSPLHF
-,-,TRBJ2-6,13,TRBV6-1,TGTGCCAGCAGGGGTTCCGGGGCCAACGTCCTGACTTTC,CASRGSGANVLTF
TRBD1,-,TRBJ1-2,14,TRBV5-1,TGCGCCAGCAGCTCGACAGGGGTTAGTAGTGGCTACACCTTC,CASSSTGVSSGYTF
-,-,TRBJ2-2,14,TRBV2,TGTGCCAGCAGAACCGGGACATTAACCGGGGAGCTGTTTTTT,CASRTGTLTGELFF
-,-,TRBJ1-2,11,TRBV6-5,TGTGCCAGCAGTTACGGGTATGGCTACACCTTC,CASSYGYGYTF
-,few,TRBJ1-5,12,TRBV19,TGTGCCACCTGGGACACTAATCAGCCCCAGCATTTT,CATWDTNQPQHF
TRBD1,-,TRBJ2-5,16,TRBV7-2,TGTGCCAGCAGCCCTTCCCTAGGACAGGGGAGGGAGACCCAGTACTTC,CASSPSLGQGRETQYF
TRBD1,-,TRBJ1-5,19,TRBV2,TGTGCCAGCAGCTCAGGCCCGGGACAGGGGTTTAGGAGCAATCAGCCCCAGCATTTT,CASSSGPGQGFRSNQPQHF
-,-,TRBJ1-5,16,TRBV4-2,TGTGCCAGCAGCCAAGTCGGGGGTGCAGGAGGTCAGCCCCAGCATTTT,CASSQVGGAGGQPQHF
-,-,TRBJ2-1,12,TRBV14,TGTGCCAGCAGCCAAGGTCTAAAGGAGCAGTTCTTC,CASSQGLKEQFF
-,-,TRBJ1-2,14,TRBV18,TGTGCCAGCTCACCGGGACGGAATAACTATGGCTACACCTTC,CASSPGRNNYGYTF
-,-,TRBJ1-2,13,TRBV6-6,TGTGCCAGCAGTTTCTCAGGGAGCTATGGCTACACCTTC,CASSFSGSYGYTF
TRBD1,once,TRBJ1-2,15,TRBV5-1,TGCGCCAGCAGCCCCACAGGACAGGGAGGCGGCGGCTACACCTTC,CASSPTGQGGGGYTF
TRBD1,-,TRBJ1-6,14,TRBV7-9,TGTGCCAGCAGCCGGGACAGGGAAAATTCACCCCTCCACTTT,CASSRDRENSPLHF
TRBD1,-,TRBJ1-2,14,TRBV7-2,TGTGCCAGCAGCTTGGCGGACAGGGACTATGGCTACACCTTC,CASSLADRDYGYTF
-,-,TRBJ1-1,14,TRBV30,TGTGCCTGGAGTGCCCCTGGGTGGACCACTGAAGCTTTCTTT,CAWSAPGWTTEAFF
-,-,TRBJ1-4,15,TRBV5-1,TGCGCCAGCAGCTTGACTTGGACGGGAGGTGAAAAACTGTTTTTT,CASSLTWTGGEKLFF
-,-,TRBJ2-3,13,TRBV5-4,TGTGCCAGCAGGGGGGTGGACACAGATACGCAGTATTTT,CASRGVDTDTQYF
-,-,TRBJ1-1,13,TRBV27,TGTGCCAGCAGCTACAGGGTTCACACTGAAGCTTTCTTT,CASSYRVHTEAFF
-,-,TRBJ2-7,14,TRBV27,TGTGCCAGCAGTGCCCGACTTCCTATCTACGAGCAGTACTTC,CASSARLPIYEQYF
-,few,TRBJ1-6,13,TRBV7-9,TGTGCCAGCAGCGTCGGTGGTAATTCACCCCTCCACTTT,CASSVGGNSPLHF
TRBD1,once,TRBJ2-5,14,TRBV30,TGTGCCTGGAGTTATAACAGGGGCGGCGAGACCCAGTACTTC,CAWSYNRGGETQYF
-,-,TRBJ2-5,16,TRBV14,TGTGCCAGCAGCCACCACCTTGGGGGGCGCGGAGAGACCCAGTACTTC,CASSHHLGGRGETQYF
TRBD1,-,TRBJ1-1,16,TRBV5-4,TGTGCCAGCAGCCGGACACAGGGGTTTAAGAACACTGAAGCTTTCTTT,CASSRTQGFKNTEAFF
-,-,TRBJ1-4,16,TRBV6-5,TGTGCCAGCAGTTATTCCCCCTCGCCTCCTTGGGAAAAACTGTTTTTT,CASSYSPSPPWEKLFF
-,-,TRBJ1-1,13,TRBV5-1,TGCGCCAGCAGCTTGGAGGTGGCAGTTGAAGCTTTCTTT,CASSLEVAVEAFF
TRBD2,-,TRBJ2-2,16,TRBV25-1,TGTGCCAGCAGTTTTTTAGCGGGAGGTAACACCGGGGAGCTGTTTTTT,CASSFLAGGNTGELFF
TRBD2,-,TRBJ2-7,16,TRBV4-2,TGTGCCAGCAGTCGCGGACTAGCGGACAGCTCCTACGAGCAGTACTTC,CASSRGLADSSYEQYF
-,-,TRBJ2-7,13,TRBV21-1,TGTGCCAGCAGCAAAGACTACCCCTACGAGCAGTACTTC,CASSKDYPYEQYF
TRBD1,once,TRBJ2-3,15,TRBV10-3,TGTGCCATCAGTGAAAGGGACAGGGGTAGAGATACGCAGTATTTT,CAISERDRGRDTQYF
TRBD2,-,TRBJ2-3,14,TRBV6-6,TGTGCCAGCAGGGGGAGGGAGTGGACAGATACGCAGTATTTT,CASRGREWTDTQYF
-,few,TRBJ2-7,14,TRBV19,TGTGCCAGTAGTAAGCAGTGGGGAGCCTACGAGCAGTACTTC,CASSKQWGAYEQYF
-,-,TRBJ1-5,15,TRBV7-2,TGTGCCAGCAGCTTAGCGCAGGGTGGGAGTCAGCCCCAGCATTTT,CASSLAQGGSQPQHF
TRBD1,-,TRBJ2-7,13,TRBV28,TGTGCAGTCGGGGCAGGGGGAAACTACGAGCAGTACTTC,CAVGAGGNYEQYF
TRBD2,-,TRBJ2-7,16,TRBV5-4,TGTGCCAGCAGTTTCGGTAGCGGGGGGAGCTCCTACGAGCAGTACTTC,CASSFGSGGSSYEQYF
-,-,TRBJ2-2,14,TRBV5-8,TGTGCCAGCAGCTTGTCCGGAGCCCCCGGGGAGCTGTTTTTT,CASSLSGAPGELFF
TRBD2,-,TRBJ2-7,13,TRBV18,TGTGCCAGCTCACCGACGCTAGCGGGCGAGCAGTACTTC,CASSPTLAGEQYF
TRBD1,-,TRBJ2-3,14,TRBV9,TGTGCCAGCAGCCAGGAGACAGGGGCGGTGCCTCAGTATTTT,CASSQETGAVPQYF
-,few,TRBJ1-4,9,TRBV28,TGTGCCAGAGGCCCAAAACTGTTTTTT,CARGPKLFF
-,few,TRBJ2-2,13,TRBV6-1,TGTGCCAGCAGTGGACAGTACACCGGGGAGCTGTTTTTT,CASSGQYTGELFF
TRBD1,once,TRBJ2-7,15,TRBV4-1,TGCGCCAGCAGCCAAGAAGGGACAGAATACTACGAGCAGTACTTC,CASSQEGTEYYEQYF
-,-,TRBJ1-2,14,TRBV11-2,TGTGCCAGCAGCTCCAGACTGAACCTCTATGGCTACACCTTC,CASSSRLNLYGYTF
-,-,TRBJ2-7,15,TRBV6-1,TGTGCCAGCAGTGACTTCTGGGGGACCGCCTACGAGCAGTACTTC,CASSDFWGTAYEQYF
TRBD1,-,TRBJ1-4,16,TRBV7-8,TGTGCCAGCAGCCGGACAGGGAGGGGAACTAATGAAAAACTGTTTTTT,CASSRTGRGTNEKLFF
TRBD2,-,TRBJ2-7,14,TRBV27,TGTGCCAGCAGTTCCCTAGCGGGAGATAGAGAGCAGTACTTC,CASSSLAGDREQYF
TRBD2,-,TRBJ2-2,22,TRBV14,TGTGCCAGCAGCCAAGAAGTGGTTGGTCAGGGACTAGCGGGACTGAACACCGGGGAGCTGTTTTTT,CASSQEVVGQGLAGLNTGELFF
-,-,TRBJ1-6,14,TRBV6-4,TGTGCCAGCAGGGATAGCTCCTATAATTCACCCCTCCACTTT,CASRDSSYNSPLHF
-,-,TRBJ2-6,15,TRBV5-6,TGTGCCAGCAGCTCTTGGGCGCCTGGGGCCAACGTCCTGACTTTC,CASSSWAPGANVLTF
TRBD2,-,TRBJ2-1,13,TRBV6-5,TGTGCCACCTCTGGGCTAGCGGGAGGAGAGCAGTTCTTC,CATSGLAGGEQFF